This record concerns one T cell receptor beta chain sequence. Its cognate antigen is unknown. Looked up from germline, CDR1 is SGHAT and CDR2 is FQNNGV. The junction had 11 bases not matched to a gene; V was cut back by 5 bases and J by 0 bases. The CDR3 has 17 amino acids. These data come from a study of blood T cells in healthy people across ages. For the study at large: Capturing about one barcoded beta molecule per two T cells was achieved by template switching. The study, taken as a whole, reports: Among long-lived donors, naive CD4+ cells were more numerous and diversity higher than in aged donors. As age increased, TCR beta diversity per million T cells fell in a roughly linear fashion. Percentage of naive T cells showed a strong correlation with TCR beta diversity.

A second 7 to 11 cycle PCR used barcoded and J-beta primers. TCRdb reprocessed the 5' RACE reads with MiXCR, giving one entry per CDR3 protein. The sample includes 850,000 or so distinct CDR3 sequences, less than 35% of them seen just once. Input material: blood. This chain joins TRBV11-2 and TRBJ2-3; 7 bases fit TRBD2. This TCR was sampled from a woman of 80 years or more in good health. The CDR3 reads CASSAIFSSGSTDTQYF. The CDR3 nucleotides read TGTGCCAGCAGCGCAATCTTTTCTAGCGGAAGCACAGATACGCAGTATTTT.